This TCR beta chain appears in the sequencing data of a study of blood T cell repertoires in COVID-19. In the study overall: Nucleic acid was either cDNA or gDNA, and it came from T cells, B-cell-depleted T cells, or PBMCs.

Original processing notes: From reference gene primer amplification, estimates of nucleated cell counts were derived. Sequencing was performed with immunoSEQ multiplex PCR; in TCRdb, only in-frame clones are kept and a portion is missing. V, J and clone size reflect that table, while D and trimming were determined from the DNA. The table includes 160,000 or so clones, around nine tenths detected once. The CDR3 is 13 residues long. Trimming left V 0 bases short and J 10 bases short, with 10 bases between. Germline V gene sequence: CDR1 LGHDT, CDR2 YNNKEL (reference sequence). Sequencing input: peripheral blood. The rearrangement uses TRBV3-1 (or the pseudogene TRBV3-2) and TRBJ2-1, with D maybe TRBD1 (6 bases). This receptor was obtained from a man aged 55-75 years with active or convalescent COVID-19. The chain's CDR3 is CASSQEGRGEQFF. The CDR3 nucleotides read TGTGCCAGCAGCCAAGAAGGAAGGGGGGAGCAGTTCTTC.